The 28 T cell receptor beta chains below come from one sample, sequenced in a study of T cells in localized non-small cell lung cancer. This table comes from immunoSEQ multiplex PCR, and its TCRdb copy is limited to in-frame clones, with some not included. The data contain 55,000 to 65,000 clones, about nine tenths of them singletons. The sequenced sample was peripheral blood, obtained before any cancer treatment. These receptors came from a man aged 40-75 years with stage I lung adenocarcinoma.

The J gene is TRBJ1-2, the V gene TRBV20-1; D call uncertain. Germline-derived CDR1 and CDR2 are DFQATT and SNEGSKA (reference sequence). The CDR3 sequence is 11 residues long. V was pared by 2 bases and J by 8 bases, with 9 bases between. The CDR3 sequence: CSARRGKGYTF. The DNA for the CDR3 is TGCAGTGCTAGACGCGGGAAGGGCTACACCTTC.

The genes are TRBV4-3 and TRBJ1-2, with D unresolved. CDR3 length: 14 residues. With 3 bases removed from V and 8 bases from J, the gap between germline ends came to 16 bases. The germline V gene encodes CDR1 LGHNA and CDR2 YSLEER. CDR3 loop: CASSQNSGGVGYTF. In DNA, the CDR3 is TGCGCCAGCAGCCAGAACTCCGGTGGAGTGGGCTACACCTTC.

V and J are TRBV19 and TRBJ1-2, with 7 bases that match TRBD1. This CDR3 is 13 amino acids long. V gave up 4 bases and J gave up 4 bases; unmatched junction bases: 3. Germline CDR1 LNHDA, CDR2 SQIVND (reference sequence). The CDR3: CASSRGQSYGYTF. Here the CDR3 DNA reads TGTGCCAGTAGTAGGGGACAGTCCTATGGCTACACCTTC.

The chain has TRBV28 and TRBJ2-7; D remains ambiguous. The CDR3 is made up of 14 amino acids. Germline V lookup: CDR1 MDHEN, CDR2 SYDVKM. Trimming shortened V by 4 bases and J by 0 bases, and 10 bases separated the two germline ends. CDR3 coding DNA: TGTGCCAGCAGTTACAGTGATCCCTCCTACGAGCAGTACTTC. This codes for CASSYSDPSYEQYF.

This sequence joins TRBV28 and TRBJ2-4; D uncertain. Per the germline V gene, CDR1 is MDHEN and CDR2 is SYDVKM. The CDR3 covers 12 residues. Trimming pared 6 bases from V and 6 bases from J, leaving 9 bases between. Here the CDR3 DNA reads TGTGCCAGCAGGGATCCCGGAAACATTCAGTACTTC. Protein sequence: CASRDPGNIQYF.

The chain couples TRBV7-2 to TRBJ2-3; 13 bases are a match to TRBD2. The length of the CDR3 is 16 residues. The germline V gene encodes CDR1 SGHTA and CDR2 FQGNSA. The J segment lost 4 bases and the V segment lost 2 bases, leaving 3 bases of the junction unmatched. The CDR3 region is CASSLTSGRASDTQYF. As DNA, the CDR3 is TGTGCCAGCAGCTTAACTAGCGGGAGGGCCTCAGATACGCAGTATTTT.

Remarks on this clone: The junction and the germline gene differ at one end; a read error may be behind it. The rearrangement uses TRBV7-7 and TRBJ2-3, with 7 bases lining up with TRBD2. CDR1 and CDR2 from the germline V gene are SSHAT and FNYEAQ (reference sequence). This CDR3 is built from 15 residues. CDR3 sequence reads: CASSLGSGTTDTQYF. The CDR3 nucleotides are TGTGCTAGCAGCTTAGGAAGCGGGACCACAGATACGCAGTATTTT. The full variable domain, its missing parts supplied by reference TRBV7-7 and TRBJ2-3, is GAGVSQSPRYKVTKRGQDVTLRCDPISSHATLYWYQQALGQGPEFLTYFNYEAQPDKSGLPSDRFSAERPEGSISTLTIQRTEQRDSAMYRCASSLGSGTTDTQYFGPGTRLTVL.

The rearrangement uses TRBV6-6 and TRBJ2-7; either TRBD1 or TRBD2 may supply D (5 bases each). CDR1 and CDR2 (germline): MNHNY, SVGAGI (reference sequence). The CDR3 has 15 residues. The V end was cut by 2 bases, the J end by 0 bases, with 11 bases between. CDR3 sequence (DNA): TGTGCCAGCAGTTACGTGCAGGGACGCTCCTACGAGCAGTACTTC. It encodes CASSYVQGRSYEQYF.

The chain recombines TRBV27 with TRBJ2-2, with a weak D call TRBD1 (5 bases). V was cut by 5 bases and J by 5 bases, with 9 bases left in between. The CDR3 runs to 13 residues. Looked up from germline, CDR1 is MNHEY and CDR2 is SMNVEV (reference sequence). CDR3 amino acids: CASSPYRTGELFF. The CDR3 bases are TGTGCCAGCAGTCCATACAGGACCGGGGAGCTGTTTTTT.

In nucleotides, the CDR3 is TGTGCCAGCAGTCTAACCGGGACAGGGGTTGAAAAACTGTTTTTT. This gives the protein CASSLTGTGVEKLFF. J is TRBJ1-4 and V is TRBV28; TRBD1 matches at 10 bases. Trimming removed 5 bases from V and 7 bases from J; junction bases left unmatched: 7. In germline, CDR1 is MDHEN, CDR2 SYDVKM. The CDR3 runs to 15 residues.

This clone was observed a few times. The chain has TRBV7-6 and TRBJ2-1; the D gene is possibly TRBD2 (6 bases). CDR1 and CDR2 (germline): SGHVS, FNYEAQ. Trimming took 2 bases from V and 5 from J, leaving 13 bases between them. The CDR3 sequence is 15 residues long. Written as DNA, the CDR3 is TGTGCCAGCAGCTTAAGATTCTCGGGGGACAATGAGCAGTTCTTC. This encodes CASSLRFSGDNEQFF.

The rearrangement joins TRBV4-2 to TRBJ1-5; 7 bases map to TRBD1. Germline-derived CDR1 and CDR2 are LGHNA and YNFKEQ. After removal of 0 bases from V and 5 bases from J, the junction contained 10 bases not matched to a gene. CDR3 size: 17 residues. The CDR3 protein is CASSQDLDRRSYQPQHF. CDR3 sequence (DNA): TGTGCCAGCAGCCAAGATCTGGACAGGAGGAGTTATCAGCCCCAGCATTTT.

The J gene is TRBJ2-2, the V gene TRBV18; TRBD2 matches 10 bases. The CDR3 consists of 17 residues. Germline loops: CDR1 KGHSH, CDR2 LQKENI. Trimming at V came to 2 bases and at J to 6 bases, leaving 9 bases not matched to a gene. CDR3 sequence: CASSPTTLAGVSGELFF. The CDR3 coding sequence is TGTGCCAGCTCACCAACGACCCTAGCGGGAGTTTCCGGGGAGCTGTTTTTT.

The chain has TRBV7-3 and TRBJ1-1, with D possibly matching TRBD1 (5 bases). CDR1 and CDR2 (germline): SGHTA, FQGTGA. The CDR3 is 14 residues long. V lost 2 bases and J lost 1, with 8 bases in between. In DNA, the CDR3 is TGTGCCAGCAGCTTAGGGGGTGGGAACACTGAAGCTTTCTTT. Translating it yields CASSLGGGNTEAFF.

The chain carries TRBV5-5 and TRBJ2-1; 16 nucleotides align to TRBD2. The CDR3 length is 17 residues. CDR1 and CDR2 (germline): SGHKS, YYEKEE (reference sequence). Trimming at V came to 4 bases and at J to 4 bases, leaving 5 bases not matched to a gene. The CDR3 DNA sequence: TGTGCCAGCAGCCAGGGACTAGCGGGAGGGCCGTACAATGAGCAGTTCTTC. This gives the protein CASSQGLAGGPYNEQFF.

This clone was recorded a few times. The CDR3 DNA reads as TGCGCCAGCAGCTTGAGGGGAGTCGGGCAAGAGACCCAGTACTTC. This encodes CASSLRGVGQETQYF. The chain combines TRBV5-1 with TRBJ2-5; TRBD1 or TRBD2 may be the D gene (5 bases each). CDR1 is SGHRS and CDR2 is YFSETQ in the germline V gene. V was pared by 1 base and J by 2 bases, with 12 bases between. This CDR3 contains 15 residues.

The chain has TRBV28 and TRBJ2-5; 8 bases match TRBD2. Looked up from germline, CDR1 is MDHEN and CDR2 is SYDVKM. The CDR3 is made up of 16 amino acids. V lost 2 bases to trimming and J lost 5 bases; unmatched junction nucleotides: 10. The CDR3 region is CASSLAGSGTGETQYF. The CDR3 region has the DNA TGTGCCAGCAGTTTAGCTGGTAGCGGGACTGGCGAGACCCAGTACTTC.

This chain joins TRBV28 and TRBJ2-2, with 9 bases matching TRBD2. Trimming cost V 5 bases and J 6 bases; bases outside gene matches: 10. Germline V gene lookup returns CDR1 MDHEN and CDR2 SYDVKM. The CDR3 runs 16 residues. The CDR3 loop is CASSAFAGGSAGELFF. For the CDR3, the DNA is TGTGCCAGCAGTGCCTTCGCGGGAGGGTCGGCCGGGGAGCTGTTTTTT.

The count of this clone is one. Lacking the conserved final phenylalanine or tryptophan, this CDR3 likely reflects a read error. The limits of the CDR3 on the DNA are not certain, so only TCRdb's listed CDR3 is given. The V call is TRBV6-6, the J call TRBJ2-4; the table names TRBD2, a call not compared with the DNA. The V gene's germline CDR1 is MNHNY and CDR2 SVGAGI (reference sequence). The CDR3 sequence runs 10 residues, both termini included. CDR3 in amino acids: CASSYGRGSV.

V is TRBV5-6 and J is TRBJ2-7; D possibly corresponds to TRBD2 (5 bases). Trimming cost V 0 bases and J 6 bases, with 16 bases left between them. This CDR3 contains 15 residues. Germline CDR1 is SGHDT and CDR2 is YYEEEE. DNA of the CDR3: TGTGCCAGCAGCTTGGCCCCCGGTGACGGGATCGAGCAGTACTTC. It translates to CASSLAPGDGIEQYF.

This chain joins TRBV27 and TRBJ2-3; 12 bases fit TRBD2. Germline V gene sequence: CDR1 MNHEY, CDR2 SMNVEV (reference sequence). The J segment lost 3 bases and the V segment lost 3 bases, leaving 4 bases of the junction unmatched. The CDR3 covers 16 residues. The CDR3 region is CASSFKTSGRTDTQYF. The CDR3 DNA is TGTGCCAGCAGTTTCAAGACTAGCGGGAGAACAGATACGCAGTATTTT.

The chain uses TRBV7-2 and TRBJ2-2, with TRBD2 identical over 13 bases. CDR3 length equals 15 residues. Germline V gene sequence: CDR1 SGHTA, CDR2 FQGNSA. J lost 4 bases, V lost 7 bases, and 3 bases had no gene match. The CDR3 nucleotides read TGTGCCAGCAAAGGACTAGCGGGAGTCACCGGGGAGCTGTTTTTT. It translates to CASKGLAGVTGELFF.

The CDR3 bases are TGTGCCAGCAGCTCAGGGGCATTTGCGGGAGAGACCCAGTACTTC. As protein: CASSSGAFAGETQYF. J is TRBJ2-5 and V is TRBV7-6, with D maybe TRBD1 (6 bases). Per the germline V gene, CDR1 is SGHVS and CDR2 is FNYEAQ. The CDR3 runs 15 residues. Between the trimmed V and J ends, which lost 4 bases and 4 bases, there was a span of 16 bases.

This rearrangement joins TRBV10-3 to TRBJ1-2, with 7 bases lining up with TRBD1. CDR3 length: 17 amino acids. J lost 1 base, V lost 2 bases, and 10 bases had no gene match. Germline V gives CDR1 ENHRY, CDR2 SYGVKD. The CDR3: CAISEGTVRDLNYGYTF. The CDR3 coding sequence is TGTGCCATCAGTGAGGGGACAGTAAGGGATCTTAACTATGGCTACACCTTC.

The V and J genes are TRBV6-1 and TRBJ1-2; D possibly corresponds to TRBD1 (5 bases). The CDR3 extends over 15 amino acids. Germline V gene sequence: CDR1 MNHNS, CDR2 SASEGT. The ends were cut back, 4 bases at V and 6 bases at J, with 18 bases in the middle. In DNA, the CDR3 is TGTGCCAGCAGTGGCGACAGCCCACCAAGGGATGGCTACACCTTC. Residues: CASSGDSPPRDGYTF.

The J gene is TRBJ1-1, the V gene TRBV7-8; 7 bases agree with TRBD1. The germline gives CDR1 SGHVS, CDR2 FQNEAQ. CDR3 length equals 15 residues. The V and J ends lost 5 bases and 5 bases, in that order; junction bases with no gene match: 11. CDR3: CASSLQGRGGTEAFF. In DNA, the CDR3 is TGTGCCAGCAGCCTCCAGGGCAGGGGGGGTACTGAAGCTTTCTTT.

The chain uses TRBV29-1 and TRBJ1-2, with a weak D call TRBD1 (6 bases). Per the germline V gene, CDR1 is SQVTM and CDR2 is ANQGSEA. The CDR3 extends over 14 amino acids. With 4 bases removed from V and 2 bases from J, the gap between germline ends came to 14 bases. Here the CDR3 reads CSVAPRGANYGYTF. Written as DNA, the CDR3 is TGCAGCGTTGCTCCCAGGGGCGCAAACTATGGCTACACCTTC. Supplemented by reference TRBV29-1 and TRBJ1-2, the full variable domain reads SAVISQKPSRDICQRGTSLTIQCQVDSQVTMMFWYRQQPGQSLTLIATANQGSEATYESGFVIDKFPISRPNLTFSTLTVSNMSPEDSSIYLCSVAPRGANYGYTFGSGTRLTVV.

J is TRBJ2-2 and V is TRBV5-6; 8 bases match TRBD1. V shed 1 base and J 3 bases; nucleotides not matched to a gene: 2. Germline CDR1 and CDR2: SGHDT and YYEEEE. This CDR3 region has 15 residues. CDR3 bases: TGTGCCAGCAGCTTGCTGACAGGGGACACCGGGGAGCTGTTTTTT. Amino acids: CASSLLTGDTGELFF.